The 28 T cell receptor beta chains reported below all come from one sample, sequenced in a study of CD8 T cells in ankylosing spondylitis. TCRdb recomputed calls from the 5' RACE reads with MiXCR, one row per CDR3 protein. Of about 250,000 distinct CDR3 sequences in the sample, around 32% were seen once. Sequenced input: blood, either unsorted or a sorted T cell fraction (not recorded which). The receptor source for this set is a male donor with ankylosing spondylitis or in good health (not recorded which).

The CDR3 DNA reads TGTGCCAGCTCACCAGGCGAAACCGGGGAGCTGTTTTTT. It translates to CASSPGETGELFF. V usage is TRBV18 and J usage is TRBJ2-2; D uncertain. The CDR3 loop spans 13 amino acids. V shed 2 bases and J shed 5 bases, with 6 bases lying between them. Germline loops: CDR1 KGHSH, CDR2 LQKENI. Full variable domain (missing parts from reference TRBV18 and TRBJ2-2): NAGVMQNPRHLVRRRGQEARLRCSPMKGHSHVYWYRQLPEEGLKFMVYLQKENIIDESGMPKERFSAEFPKEGPSILRIQQVVRGDSAAYFCASSPGETGELFFGEGSRLTVL.

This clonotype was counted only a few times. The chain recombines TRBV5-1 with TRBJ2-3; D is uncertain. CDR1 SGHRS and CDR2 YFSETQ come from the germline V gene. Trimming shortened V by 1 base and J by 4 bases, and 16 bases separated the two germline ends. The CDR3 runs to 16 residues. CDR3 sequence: CASSLFQYRPADTQYF. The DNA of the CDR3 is TGCGCCAGCAGCTTGTTCCAGTACCGGCCCGCAGATACGCAGTATTTT.

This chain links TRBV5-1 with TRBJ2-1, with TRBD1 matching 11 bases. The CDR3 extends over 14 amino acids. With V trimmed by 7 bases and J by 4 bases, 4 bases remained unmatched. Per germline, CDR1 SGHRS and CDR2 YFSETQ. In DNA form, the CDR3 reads TGCGCCAGCTCTGGGACAGGGGGGTACAATGAGCAGTTCTTC. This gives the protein CASSGTGGYNEQFF.

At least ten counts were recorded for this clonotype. The CDR3 here is CSPALAQETQYF. The CDR3 bases are TGCAGTCCCGCTTTAGCCCAAGAGACCCAGTACTTC. The chain carries TRBV20-1 and TRBJ2-5, with no clear D. Between the trimmed V and J ends, which lost 8 bases and 1 base, there was a span of 11 bases. Germline CDR1 and CDR2: DFQATT and SNEGSKA (reference sequence). This CDR3 region has 12 residues.

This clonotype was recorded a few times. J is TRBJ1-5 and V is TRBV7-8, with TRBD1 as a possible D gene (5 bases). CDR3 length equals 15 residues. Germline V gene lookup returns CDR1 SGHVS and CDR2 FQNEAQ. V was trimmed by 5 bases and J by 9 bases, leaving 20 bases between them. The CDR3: CASSLFRDGEGPQHF. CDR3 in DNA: TGTGCCAGCAGCCTATTCCGGGACGGGGAAGGGCCCCAGCATTTT.

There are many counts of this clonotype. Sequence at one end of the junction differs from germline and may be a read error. CDR3 sequence: CASSTGWEGPSVF. The CDR3 DNA reads TGTGCCAGCAGCACGGGCTGGGAGGGTCCCTCGGTCTTC. This chain links TRBV5-6 with TRBJ2-1, with 7 bases lining up with TRBD2. The CDR3 length is 13 residues. Per the germline V gene, CDR1 is SGHDT and CDR2 is YYEEEE.

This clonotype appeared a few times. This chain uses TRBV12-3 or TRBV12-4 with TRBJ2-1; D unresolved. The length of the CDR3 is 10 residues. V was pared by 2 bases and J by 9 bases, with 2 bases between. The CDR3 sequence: CASSLSEQFF. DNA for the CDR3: TGTGCCAGCAGTTTATCTGAGCAGTTCTTC.

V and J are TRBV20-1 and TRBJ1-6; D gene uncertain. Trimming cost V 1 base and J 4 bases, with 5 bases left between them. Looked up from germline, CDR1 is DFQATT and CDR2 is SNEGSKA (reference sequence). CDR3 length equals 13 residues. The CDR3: CSARGLYNSPLHF. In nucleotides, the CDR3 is TGCAGTGCTAGAGGGCTGTATAATTCACCCCTCCACTTT.

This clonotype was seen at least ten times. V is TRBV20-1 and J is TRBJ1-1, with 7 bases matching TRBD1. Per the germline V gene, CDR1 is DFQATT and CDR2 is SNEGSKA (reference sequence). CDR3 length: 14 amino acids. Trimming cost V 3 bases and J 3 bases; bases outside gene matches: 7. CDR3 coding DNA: TGCAGTGCTAGTGACACAGGGGCGGACACTGAAGCTTTCTTT. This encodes CSASDTGADTEAFF.

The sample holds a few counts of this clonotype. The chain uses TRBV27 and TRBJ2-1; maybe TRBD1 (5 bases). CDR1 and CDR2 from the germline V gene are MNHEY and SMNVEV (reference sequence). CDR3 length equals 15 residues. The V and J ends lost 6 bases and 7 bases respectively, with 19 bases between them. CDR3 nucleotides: TGTGCCAGCAGCCACCCGGACAACCCAGGGAATGAGCAGTTCTTC. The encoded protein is CASSHPDNPGNEQFF.

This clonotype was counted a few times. The CDR3 DNA follows: TGTGCCAGCAGTGGATCAGGGGGCGGCTACACCTTC. Amino acid sequence: CASSGSGGGYTF. V usage is TRBV12-3 or TRBV12-4 and J usage is TRBJ1-2; 8 bases match TRBD1. With 5 bases clipped from V and 8 bases from J, the junction kept 4 bases outside the gene matches. CDR3 length equals 12 residues.

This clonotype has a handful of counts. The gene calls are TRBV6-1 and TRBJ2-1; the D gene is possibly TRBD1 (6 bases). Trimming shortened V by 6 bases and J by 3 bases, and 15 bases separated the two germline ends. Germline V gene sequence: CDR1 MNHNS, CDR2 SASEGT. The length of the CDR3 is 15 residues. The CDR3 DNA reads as TGTGCCAGCAGCCTGGGGGCAGGAAACTACAATGAGCAGTTCTTC. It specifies CASSLGAGNYNEQFF.

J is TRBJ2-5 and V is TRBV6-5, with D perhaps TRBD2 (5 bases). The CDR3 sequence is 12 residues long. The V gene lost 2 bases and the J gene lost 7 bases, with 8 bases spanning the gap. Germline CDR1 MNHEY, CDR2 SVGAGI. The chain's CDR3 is CASSYKEGTQYF. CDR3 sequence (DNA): TGTGCCAGCAGTTACAAAGAGGGGACCCAGTACTTC.

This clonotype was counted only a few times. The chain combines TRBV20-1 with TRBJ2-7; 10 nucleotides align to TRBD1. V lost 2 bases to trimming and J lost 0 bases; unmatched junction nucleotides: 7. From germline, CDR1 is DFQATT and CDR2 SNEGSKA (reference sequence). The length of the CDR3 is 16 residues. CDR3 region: CSARPTGGEISYEQYF. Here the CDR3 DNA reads TGCAGTGCTAGACCGACAGGGGGCGAGATCTCCTACGAGCAGTACTTC.

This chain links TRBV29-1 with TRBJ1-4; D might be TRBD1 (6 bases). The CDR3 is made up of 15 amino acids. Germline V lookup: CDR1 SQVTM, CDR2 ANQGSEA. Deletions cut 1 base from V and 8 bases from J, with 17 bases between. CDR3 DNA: TGCAGCGTTGAAGCGAGACAGGCCGGGGGAGAAAAACTGTTTTTT. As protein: CSVEARQAGGEKLFF.

The DNA of the CDR3 is TGTGCCAGCAGCCAAGTTGAAGGGATAAGGAGAGAGCAGTTCTTC. Translated, it gives CASSQVEGIRREQFF. This chain joins TRBV14 and TRBJ2-1; no firm D call. The ends were cut back, 1 base at V and 10 bases at J, with 17 bases in the middle. This CDR3 spans 15 amino acids. The germline CDR1 and CDR2 sequences are SGHDN and FVKESK.

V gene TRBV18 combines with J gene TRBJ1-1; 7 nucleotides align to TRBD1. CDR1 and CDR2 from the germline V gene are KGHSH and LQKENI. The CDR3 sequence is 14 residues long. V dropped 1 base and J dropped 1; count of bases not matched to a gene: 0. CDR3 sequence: CASSPRQGNTEAFF. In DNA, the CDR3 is TGTGCCAGCTCACCACGACAGGGGAACACTGAAGCTTTCTTT. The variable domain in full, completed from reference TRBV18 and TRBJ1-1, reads NAGVMQNPRHLVRRRGQEARLRCSPMKGHSHVYWYRQLPEEGLKFMVYLQKENIIDESGMPKERFSAEFPKEGPSILRIQQVVRGDSAAYFCASSPRQGNTEAFFGQGTRLTVV.

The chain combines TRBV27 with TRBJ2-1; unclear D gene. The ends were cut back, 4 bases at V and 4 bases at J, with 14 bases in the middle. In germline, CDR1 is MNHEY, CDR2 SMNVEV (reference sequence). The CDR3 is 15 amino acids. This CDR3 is CASSSLPDGYNEQFF. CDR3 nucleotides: TGTGCCAGCAGTTCTCTTCCGGACGGGTACAATGAGCAGTTCTTC.

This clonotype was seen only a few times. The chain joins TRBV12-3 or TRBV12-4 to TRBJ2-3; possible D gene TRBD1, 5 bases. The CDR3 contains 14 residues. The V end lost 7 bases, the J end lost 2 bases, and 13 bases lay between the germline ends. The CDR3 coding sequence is TGTGCCAGCAACGACAGAACCTTCACAGATACGCAGTATTTT. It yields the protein CASNDRTFTDTQYF.

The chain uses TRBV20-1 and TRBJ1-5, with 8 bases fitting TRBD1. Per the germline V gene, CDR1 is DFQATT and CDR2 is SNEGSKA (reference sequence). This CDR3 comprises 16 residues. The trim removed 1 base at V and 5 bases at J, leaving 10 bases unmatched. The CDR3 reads CSARGPDRASDQPQHF. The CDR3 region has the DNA TGCAGTGCTAGAGGACCGGACAGGGCGAGTGATCAGCCCCAGCATTTT.

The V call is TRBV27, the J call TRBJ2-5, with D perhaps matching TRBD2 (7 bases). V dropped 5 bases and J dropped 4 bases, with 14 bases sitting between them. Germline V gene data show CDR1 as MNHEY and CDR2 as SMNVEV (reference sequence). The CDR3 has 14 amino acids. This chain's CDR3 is CASSKQGGAETQYF. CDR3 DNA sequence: TGTGCCAGCAGTAAACAGGGAGGGGCAGAGACCCAGTACTTC.

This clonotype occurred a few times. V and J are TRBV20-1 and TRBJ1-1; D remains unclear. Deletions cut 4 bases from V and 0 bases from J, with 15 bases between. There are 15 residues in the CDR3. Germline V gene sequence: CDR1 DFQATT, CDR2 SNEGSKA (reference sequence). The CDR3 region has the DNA TGCAGTGCTAATCCGCCCTTATCAATGAACACTGAAGCTTTCTTT. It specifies CSANPPLSMNTEAFF.

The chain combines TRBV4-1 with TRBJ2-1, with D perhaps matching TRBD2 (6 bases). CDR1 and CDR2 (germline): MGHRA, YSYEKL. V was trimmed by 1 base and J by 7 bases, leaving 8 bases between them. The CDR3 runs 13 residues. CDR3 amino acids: CASSQGGGNEQFF. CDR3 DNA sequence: TGCGCCAGCAGCCAAGGTGGGGGGAATGAGCAGTTCTTC.

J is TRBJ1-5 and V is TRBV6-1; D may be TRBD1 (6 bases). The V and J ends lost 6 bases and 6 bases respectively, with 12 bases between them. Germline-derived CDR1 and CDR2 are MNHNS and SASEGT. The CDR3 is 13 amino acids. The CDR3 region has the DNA TGTGCCAGCAGAACAGGGTCTAGTCAGCCCCAGCATTTT. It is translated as CASRTGSSQPQHF.

DNA for the CDR3: TGTGCCAGCAGCGTAGAGGGAGGAGATACGCAGTATTTT. It specifies CASSVEGGDTQYF. V usage is TRBV7-6 and J usage is TRBJ2-3; tentative D call: TRBD2 (6 bases). This CDR3 is built from 13 residues. Trimming removed 5 bases at V and 5 bases at J, with 11 bases between. Germline V CDR1 and CDR2: SGHVS, FNYEAQ.

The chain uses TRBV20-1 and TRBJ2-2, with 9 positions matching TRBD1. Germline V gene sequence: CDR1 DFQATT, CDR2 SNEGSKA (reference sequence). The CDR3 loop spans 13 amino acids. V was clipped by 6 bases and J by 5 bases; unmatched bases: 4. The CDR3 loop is CSAGGTGTGELFF. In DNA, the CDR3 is TGCAGTGCGGGGGGGACAGGGACCGGGGAGCTGTTTTTT.

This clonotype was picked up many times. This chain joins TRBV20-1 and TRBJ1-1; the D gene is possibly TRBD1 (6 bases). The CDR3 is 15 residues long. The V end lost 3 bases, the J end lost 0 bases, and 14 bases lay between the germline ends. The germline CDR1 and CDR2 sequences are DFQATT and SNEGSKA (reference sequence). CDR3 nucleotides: TGCAGTGCTAGGGACAGTCCTTACATGAACACTGAAGCTTTCTTT. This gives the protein CSARDSPYMNTEAFF.

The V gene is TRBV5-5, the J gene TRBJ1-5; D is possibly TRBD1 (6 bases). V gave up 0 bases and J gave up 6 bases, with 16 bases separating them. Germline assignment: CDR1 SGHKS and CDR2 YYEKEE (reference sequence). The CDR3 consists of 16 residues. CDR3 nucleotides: TGTGCCAGCAGCTTGGTGGCAGGGGCGAGGGGTCAGCCCCAGCATTTT. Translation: CASSLVAGARGQPQHF. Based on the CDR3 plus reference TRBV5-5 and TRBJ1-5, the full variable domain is DAGVTQSPTHLIKTRGQQVTLRCSPISGHKSVSWYQQVLGQGPQFIFQYYEKEERGRGNFPDRFSARQFPNYSSELNVNALLLGDSALYLCASSLVAGARGQPQHFGDGTRLSIL.